This T cell receptor (beta chain) was recorded in a study of lymphopenia after photon versus proton radiotherapy. General study results and limits: Proton therapy kept repertoires fairly stable, unlike photons, which gained effector/memory cells. Better survival with proton therapy was suggested as possible, not demonstrated.

The CDR3 length is 17 residues. Trimming stripped 0 bases from V and 4 bases from J, with 19 bases between. In germline, CDR1 is SGHTS, CDR2 YDEGEE. Sequencing was performed with immunoSEQ multiplex PCR; in TCRdb, only in-frame clones are kept and a portion is missing. Of around 70,000 clones in the sample, roughly 93% were seen once. Regarding this clone: The antigen is undetermined.

The rearrangement links TRBV5-8 to TRBJ2-5, with D possibly called TRBD1 or TRBD2 (6 bases each). This TCR was recovered from a woman aged 70 to 79 with pancreatic cancer. The sample was peripheral blood, taken from a patient treated with photon-based radiotherapy. CDR3 amino acids: CASSLGDWGQGSETQYF. For the CDR3, the DNA is TGTGCCAGCAGCTTGGGGGACTGGGGGCAGGGGTCAGAGACCCAGTACTTC. Full variable domain (missing parts from reference TRBV5-8 and TRBJ2-5): EAGVTQSPTHLIKTRGQQATLRCSPISGHTSVYWYQQALGLGLQFLLWYDEGEERNRGNFPPRFSGRQFPNYSSELNVNALELEDSALYLCASSLGDWGQGSETQYFGPGTRLLVL.